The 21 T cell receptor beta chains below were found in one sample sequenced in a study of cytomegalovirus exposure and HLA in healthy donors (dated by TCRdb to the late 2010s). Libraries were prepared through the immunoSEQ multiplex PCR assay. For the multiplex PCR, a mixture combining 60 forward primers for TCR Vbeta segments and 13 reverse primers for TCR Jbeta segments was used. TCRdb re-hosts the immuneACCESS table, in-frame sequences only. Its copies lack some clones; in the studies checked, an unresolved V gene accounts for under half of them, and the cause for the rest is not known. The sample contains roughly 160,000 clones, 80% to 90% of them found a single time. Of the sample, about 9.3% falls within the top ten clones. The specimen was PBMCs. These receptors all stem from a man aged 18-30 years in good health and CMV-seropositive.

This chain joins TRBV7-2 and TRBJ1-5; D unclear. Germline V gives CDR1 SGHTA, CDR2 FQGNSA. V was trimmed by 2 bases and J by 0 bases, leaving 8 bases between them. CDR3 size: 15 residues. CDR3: CASSLSSGSNQPQHF. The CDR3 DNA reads TGTGCCAGCAGCTTAAGTTCCGGTAGCAATCAGCCCCAGCATTTT. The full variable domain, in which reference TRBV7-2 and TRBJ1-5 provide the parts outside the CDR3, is GAGVSQSPSNKVTEKGKDVELRCDPISGHTALYWYRQSLGQGLEFLIYFQGNSAPDKSGLPSDRFSAERTGGSVSTLTIQRTQQEDSAVYLCASSLSSGSNQPQHFGDGTRLSIL.

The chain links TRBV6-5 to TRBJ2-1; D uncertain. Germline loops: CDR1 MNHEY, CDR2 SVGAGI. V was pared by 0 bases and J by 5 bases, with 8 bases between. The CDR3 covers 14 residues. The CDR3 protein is CASSYSVPNNEQFF. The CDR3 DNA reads TGTGCCAGCAGTTACTCTGTTCCTAACAATGAGCAGTTCTTC.

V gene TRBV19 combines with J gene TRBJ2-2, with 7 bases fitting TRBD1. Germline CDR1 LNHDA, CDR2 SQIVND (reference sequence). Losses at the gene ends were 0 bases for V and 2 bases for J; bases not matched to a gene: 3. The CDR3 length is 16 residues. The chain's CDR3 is CASSIEGDRNTGELFF. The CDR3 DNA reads TGTGCCAGTAGTATAGAAGGGGACAGAAACACCGGGGAGCTGTTTTTT.

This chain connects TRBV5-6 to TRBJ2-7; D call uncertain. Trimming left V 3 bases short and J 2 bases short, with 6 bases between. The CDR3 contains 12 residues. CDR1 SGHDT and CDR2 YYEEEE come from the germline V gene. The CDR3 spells CASSYSTYEQYF. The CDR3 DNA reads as TGTGCCAGCAGCTACAGCACCTACGAGCAGTACTTC.

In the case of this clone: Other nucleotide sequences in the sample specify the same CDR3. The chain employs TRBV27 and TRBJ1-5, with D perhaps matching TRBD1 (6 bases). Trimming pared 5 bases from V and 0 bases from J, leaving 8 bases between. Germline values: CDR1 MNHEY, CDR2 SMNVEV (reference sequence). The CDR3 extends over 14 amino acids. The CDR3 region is CASSHRDSNQPQHF. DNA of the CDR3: TGTGCCAGCAGTCACAGGGATAGCAATCAGCCCCAGCATTTT.

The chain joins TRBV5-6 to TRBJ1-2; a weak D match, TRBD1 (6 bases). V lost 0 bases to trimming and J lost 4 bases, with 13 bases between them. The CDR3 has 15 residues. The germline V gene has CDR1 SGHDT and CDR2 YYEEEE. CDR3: CASSLDRRGAYGYTF. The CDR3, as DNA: TGTGCCAGCAGCTTGGACCGTCGGGGGGCCTATGGCTACACCTTC.

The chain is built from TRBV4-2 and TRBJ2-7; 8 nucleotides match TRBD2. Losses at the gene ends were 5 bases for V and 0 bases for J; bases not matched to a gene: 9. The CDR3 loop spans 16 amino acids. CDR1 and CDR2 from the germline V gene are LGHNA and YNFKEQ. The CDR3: CASSAVSGGISYEQYF. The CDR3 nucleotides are TGTGCCAGCAGCGCGGTGAGCGGGGGCATCTCCTACGAGCAGTACTTC.

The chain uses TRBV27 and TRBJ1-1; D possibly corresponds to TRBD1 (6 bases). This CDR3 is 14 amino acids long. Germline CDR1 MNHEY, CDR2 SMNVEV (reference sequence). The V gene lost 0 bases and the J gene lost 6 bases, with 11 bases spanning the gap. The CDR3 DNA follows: TGTGCCAGCAGTTTATCGATAGGGGGGGCTGAAGCTTTCTTT. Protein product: CASSLSIGGAEAFF.

The CDR3 here is CASTGGNTEAFF. The CDR3 DNA sequence: TGCGCCAGCACCGGGGGAAACACTGAAGCTTTCTTT. This chain joins TRBV4-1 and TRBJ1-1, with D maybe TRBD1 (5 bases). The V end was cut by 7 bases, the J end by 2 bases, with 8 bases between. Per germline, CDR1 MGHRA and CDR2 YSYEKL. The CDR3 is 12 residues long.

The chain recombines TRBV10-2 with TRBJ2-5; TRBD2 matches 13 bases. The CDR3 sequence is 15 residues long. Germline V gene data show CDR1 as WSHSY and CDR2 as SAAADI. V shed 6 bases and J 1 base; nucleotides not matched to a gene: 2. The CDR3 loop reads CASSGTSGIQETQYF. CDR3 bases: TGCGCCAGCAGCGGGACTAGCGGGATCCAAGAGACCCAGTACTTC.

The CDR3 coding sequence is TGTGCCAGCAGTGAAGCCGGACAGCTCTATAATTCACCCCTCCACTTT. Translated: CASSEAGQLYNSPLHF. The V call is TRBV6-1, the J call TRBJ1-6, with a possible D match to TRBD1 (6 bases). V was clipped by 0 bases and J by 3 bases, with 9 bases between them. Germline CDR1 is MNHNS and CDR2 is SASEGT. This CDR3 has 16 residues.

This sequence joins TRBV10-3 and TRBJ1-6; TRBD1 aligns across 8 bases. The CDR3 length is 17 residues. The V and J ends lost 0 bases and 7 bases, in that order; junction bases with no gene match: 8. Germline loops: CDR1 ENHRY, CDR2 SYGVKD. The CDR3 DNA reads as TGTGCCATCAGTGAGTCTGGCAGGGGGCCTTCGAATTCACCCCTCCACTTT. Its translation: CAISESGRGPSNSPLHF.

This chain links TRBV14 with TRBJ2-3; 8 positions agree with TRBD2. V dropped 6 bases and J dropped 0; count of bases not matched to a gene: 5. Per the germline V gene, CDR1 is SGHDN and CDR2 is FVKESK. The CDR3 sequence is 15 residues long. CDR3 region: CASRPGGGSTDTQYF. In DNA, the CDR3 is TGTGCCAGCAGACCCGGCGGGGGGAGCACAGATACGCAGTATTTT.

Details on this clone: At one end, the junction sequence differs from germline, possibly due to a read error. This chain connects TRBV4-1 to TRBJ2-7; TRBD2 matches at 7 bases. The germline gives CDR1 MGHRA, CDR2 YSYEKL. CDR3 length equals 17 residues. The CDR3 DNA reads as TGCGCCAGCAGCGACCCGACTAGCAGCCGAACCTCCCACGAGCAGTACTTC. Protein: CASSDPTSSRTSHEQYF.

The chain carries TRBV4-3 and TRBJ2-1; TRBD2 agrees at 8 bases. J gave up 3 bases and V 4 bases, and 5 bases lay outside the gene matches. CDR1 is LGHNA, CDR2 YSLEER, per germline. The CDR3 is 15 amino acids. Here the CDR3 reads CASSPRGGSYNEQFF. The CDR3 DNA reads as TGCGCCAGCAGCCCTCGGGGGGGGAGCTACAATGAGCAGTTCTTC.

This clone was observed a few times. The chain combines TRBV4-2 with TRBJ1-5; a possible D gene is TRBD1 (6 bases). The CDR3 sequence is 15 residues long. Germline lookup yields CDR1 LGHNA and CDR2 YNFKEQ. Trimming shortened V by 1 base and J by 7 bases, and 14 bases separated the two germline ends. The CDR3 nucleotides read TGTGCCAGCAGCCAAGTGGTACAGGGTAACCAGCCCCAGCATTTT. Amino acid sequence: CASSQVVQGNQPQHF.

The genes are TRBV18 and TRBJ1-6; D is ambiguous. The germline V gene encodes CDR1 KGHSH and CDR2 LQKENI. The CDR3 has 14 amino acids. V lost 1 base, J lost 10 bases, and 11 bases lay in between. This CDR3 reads CASSPRDKESPLHF. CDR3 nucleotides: TGTGCCAGCTCACCACGAGACAAAGAGTCACCCCTCCACTTT. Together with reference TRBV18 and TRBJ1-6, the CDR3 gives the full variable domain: NAGVMQNPRHLVRRRGQEARLRCSPMKGHSHVYWYRQLPEEGLKFMVYLQKENIIDESGMPKERFSAEFPKEGPSILRIQQVVRGDSAAYFCASSPRDKESPLHFGNGTRLTVT.

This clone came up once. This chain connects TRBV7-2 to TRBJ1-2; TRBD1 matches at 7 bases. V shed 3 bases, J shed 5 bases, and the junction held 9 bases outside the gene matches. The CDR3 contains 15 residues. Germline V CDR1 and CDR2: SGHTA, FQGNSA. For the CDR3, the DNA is TGTGCCAGCAGCTTCGATCCCGGGACAGCATATGGCTACACCTTC. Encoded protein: CASSFDPGTAYGYTF.

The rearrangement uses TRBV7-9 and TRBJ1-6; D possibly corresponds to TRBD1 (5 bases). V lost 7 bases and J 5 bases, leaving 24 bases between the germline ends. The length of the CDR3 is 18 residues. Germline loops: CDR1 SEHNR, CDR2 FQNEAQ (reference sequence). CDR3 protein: CASTLVLGVTRDNSPLHF. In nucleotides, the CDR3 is TGTGCCAGCACTCTAGTGTTAGGGGTGACTCGGGATAATTCACCCCTCCACTTT.

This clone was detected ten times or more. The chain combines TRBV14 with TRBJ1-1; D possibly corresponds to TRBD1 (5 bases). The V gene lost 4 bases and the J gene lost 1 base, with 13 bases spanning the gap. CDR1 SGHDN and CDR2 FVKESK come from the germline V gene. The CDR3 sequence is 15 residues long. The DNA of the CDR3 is TGTGCCAGCAGCCCCGCGGGAGGGGCGAACACTGAAGCTTTCTTT. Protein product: CASSPAGGANTEAFF.

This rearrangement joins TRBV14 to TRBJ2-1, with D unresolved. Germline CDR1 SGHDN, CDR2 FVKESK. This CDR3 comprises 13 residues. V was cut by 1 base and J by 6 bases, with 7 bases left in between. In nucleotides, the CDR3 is TGTGCCAGCAGCCAAGGGCTCCTCAATGAGCAGTTCTTC. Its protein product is CASSQGLLNEQFF.